One sample yielded the 19 T cell receptor beta chains listed below, sequenced in a study of control samples from healthy donors and cancer patients. Some clones are missing from TCRdb's copy, which holds only in-frame ones; the method was immunoSEQ multiplex PCR. This table holds 120,000 to 150,000 clones, roughly 89% found once. The sample was blood. The source of these receptors is a man aged 25-40 years in good health.

In its sample, this clone ranks as medium-sized. V is TRBV5-1 and J is TRBJ2-1; D ambiguous. With 4 bases removed from V and 12 bases from J, the gap between germline ends came to 14 bases. The CDR3 totals 12 residues. Germline-derived CDR1 and CDR2 are SGHRS and YFSETQ. The CDR3 protein is CASSPPGLVQFF. The CDR3 nucleotides are TGCGCCAGCAGCCCGCCTGGGCTCGTGCAGTTCTTC.

The gene calls are TRBV11-3 and TRBJ2-7; TRBD2 might be the D (5 bases). CDR3 size: 15 residues. CDR1 and CDR2 (germline): SGHNT, YENEEA. V lost 5 bases and J 1 base, leaving 15 bases between the germline ends. CDR3 amino acids: CASSTTGVLSYEQYF. CDR3 in DNA: TGTGCCAGCAGCACGACCGGGGTTCTTTCCTACGAGCAGTACTTC.

The V and J genes are TRBV7-2 and TRBJ2-3, with TRBD2 matching 7 bases. The length of the CDR3 is 19 residues. J gave up 1 base and V 1 base, and 14 bases lay outside the gene matches. The germline V gene has CDR1 SGHTA and CDR2 FQGNSA. As DNA, the CDR3 is TGTGCCAGCAGCTTAGGGGCCGGCGGTAGGGGAGGGGGCACAGATACGCAGTATTTT. Residues: CASSLGAGGRGGGTDTQYF.

This clone has a single count. The V and J genes are TRBV4-3 and TRBJ1-1, with D possibly being TRBD1 (6 bases). Trimming left V 0 bases short and J 3 bases short, with 14 bases between. CDR3 length equals 16 residues. Germline lookup yields CDR1 LGHNA and CDR2 YSLEER. The CDR3 DNA reads as TGCGCCAGCAGCCAAGATGGGCAGGGGTGGTACACTGAAGCTTTCTTT. Protein product: CASSQDGQGWYTEAFF.

CDR3 protein: CASSQVAGSQETQYF. The CDR3 nucleotides are TGCGCCAGCAGCCAAGTGGCAGGAAGCCAAGAGACCCAGTACTTC. V usage is TRBV4-1 and J usage is TRBJ2-5, with D unresolved. This CDR3 comprises 15 residues. Germline CDR1 reads MGHRA; CDR2 reads YSYEKL. Trimming shortened V by 1 base and J by 1 base, and 10 bases separated the two germline ends.

The chain links TRBV7-2 to TRBJ2-7; D possibly uses TRBD1 or TRBD2 (7 bases each). Germline-derived CDR1 and CDR2 are SGHTA and FQGNSA. Trimming took 1 base from V and 3 from J, leaving 13 bases between them. CDR3 length: 15 residues. This chain's CDR3 is CASSLDRGGFYEQYF. For the CDR3, the DNA is TGTGCCAGCAGCTTAGACAGGGGAGGGTTCTACGAGCAGTACTTC.

This chain joins TRBV7-3 and TRBJ1-4; perhaps TRBD1 as D (6 bases). CDR1 is SGHTA and CDR2 is FQGTGA in the germline V gene. The CDR3 spans 14 residues. Trimming took off 2 bases at V and 6 bases at J, with 10 bases between the two ends. CDR3 bases: TGTGCCAGCAGCTTAGGGGGGGCGGATGAAAAACTGTTTTTT. It encodes CASSLGGADEKLFF.

This chain links TRBV5-5 with TRBJ1-5, with D perhaps matching TRBD1 (6 bases). Germline V lookup: CDR1 SGHKS, CDR2 YYEKEE (reference sequence). Trimming left V 5 bases short and J 3 bases short, with 15 bases between. This CDR3 contains 15 residues. CDR3 nucleotide sequence: TGTGCCAGCAGGCCCGATGCGGGGGCCAATCAGCCCCAGCATTTT. Translated: CASRPDAGANQPQHF.

The chain is built from TRBV24-1 and TRBJ1-2; D is uncertain. This CDR3 contains 11 residues. Germline-derived CDR1 and CDR2 are KGHDR and SFDVKD. With 3 bases removed from V and 8 bases from J, the gap between germline ends came to 6 bases. As DNA, the CDR3 is TGTGCCACCAGTGATCGATGGGGCTACACCTTC. Translation: CATSDRWGYTF.

With regard to this clone: Within the sample, other DNA sequences also encode this same CDR3. The V and J genes are TRBV7-9 and TRBJ1-1; the D is unclear. CDR3 size: 18 residues. Trimming cost V 2 bases and J 0 bases, with 19 bases left between them. The V gene's germline CDR1 is SEHNR and CDR2 FQNEAQ (reference sequence). The CDR3 sequence is CASSLTPYGLAMNTEAFF. The CDR3 DNA reads TGTGCCAGCAGCTTAACGCCTTATGGGTTAGCAATGAACACTGAAGCTTTCTTT.

The table lists this clone with a few counts. The rearrangement uses TRBV6-5 and TRBJ2-5; 9 nucleotides agree with TRBD2. The CDR3 runs to 16 residues. V dropped 4 bases and J dropped 5; count of bases not matched to a gene: 11. Germline V CDR1 and CDR2: MNHEY, SVGAGI. The CDR3 DNA reads as TGTGCCAGCAGTTTCTTTGTAGCGGGAGCTCAGGAGACCCAGTACTTC. This sequence encodes CASSFFVAGAQETQYF.

The chain has TRBV20-1 and TRBJ2-5; D is unresolved. There are 13 residues in the CDR3. Trimming left V 3 bases short and J 2 bases short, with 10 bases between. Germline-derived CDR1 and CDR2 are DFQATT and SNEGSKA (reference sequence). The CDR3 DNA reads as TGCAGTGCTAGTACGGCTAGTCAAGAGACCCAGTACTTC. Protein product: CSASTASQETQYF.

The V gene is TRBV6-1, the J gene TRBJ2-1; 12 bases align to TRBD2. The V segment lost 3 bases and the J segment 0 bases; nucleotides outside the gene matches: 6. The CDR3 contains 18 residues. The germline CDR1 and CDR2 sequences are MNHNS and SASEGT. The CDR3: CASSELAGGGSSYNEQFF. The CDR3 region has the DNA TGTGCCAGCAGTGAGCTAGCGGGGGGGGGTAGCTCCTACAATGAGCAGTTCTTC.

J is TRBJ2-5 and V is TRBV18; D not resolved. V was trimmed by 3 bases and J by 13 bases, leaving 24 bases between them. The CDR3 runs 15 residues. Per germline, CDR1 KGHSH and CDR2 LQKENI. This CDR3 reads CASSPIMDMSLDPYF. DNA of the CDR3: TGTGCCAGCTCACCTATCATGGATATGTCGCTCGATCCGTACTTC.

This rearrangement joins TRBV3-1 (or the pseudogene TRBV3-2) to TRBJ2-7, with 9 nucleotides matching TRBD1. CDR1 is LGHDT, CDR2 YNNKEL, per germline (reference sequence). V was pared by 3 bases and J by 3 bases, with 3 bases of the junction left unmatched. The CDR3 sequence is 14 residues long. The CDR3 reads CASSHRTGVYEQYF. The DNA for the CDR3 is TGTGCCAGCAGCCACCGGACAGGGGTCTACGAGCAGTACTTC.

This clone appeared once. V is TRBV6-5 and J is TRBJ2-7; TRBD1 agrees at 9 bases. V shed 6 bases and J 4 bases; nucleotides not matched to a gene: 7. Germline V gene sequence: CDR1 MNHEY, CDR2 SVGAGI. This CDR3 has 14 residues. Here the CDR3 reads CASRPTGGRYEQYF. CDR3 nucleotide sequence: TGTGCCAGCAGACCTACAGGGGGCAGGTACGAGCAGTACTTC.

V and J are TRBV5-1 and TRBJ2-2; D may correspond to TRBD1 or TRBD2 (6 bases each). Trimming stripped 0 bases from V and 6 bases from J, with 12 bases between. This CDR3 comprises 15 residues. Per the germline V gene, CDR1 is SGHRS and CDR2 is YFSETQ. For the CDR3, the DNA is TGCGCCAGCAGCTTGGCCGGGGGCGCGGCCGGGGAGCTGTTTTTT. Protein: CASSLAGGAAGELFF. The whole variable domain, remainder taken from reference TRBV5-1 and TRBJ2-2, is KAGVTQTPRYLIKTRGQQVTLSCSPISGHRSVSWYQQTPGQGLQFLFEYFSETQRNKGNFPGRFSGRQFSNSRSEMNVSTLELGDSALYLCASSLAGGAAGELFFGEGSRLTVL.

This chain uses TRBV3-1 (or the pseudogene TRBV3-2) with TRBJ2-5; 8 positions agree with TRBD2. Germline values: CDR1 LGHDT, CDR2 YNNKEL (reference sequence). This CDR3 spans 15 amino acids. V lost 4 bases to trimming and J lost 1 base; unmatched junction nucleotides: 5. The CDR3 region is CASSLRSGGQETQYF. CDR3 coding DNA: TGTGCCAGCAGCCTCCGGAGCGGGGGCCAAGAGACCCAGTACTTC.

The genes are TRBV5-4 and TRBJ2-1, with 13 bases identical to TRBD2. The CDR3 totals 20 residues. Germline CDR1 reads SGHNT; CDR2 reads YYREEE (reference sequence). Losses at the gene ends were 4 bases for V and 2 bases for J; bases not matched to a gene: 15. CDR3 bases: TGTGCCAGCAGCCCCCAACTAGCGGGGGGGCCCAATAAGCCCTACAATGAGCAGTTCTTC. Protein product: CASSPQLAGGPNKPYNEQFF.